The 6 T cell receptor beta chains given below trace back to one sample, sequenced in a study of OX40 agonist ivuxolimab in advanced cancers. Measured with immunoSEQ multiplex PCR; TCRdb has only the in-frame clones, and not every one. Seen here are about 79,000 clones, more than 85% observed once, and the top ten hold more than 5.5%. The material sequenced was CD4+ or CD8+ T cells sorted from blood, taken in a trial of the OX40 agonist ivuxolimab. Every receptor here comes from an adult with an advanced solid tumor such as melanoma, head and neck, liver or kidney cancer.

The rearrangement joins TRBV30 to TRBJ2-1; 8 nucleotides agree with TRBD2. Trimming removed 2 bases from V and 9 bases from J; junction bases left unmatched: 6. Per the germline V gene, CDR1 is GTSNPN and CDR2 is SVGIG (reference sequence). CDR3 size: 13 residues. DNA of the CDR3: TGTGCCTGGAGTCCCCGCAGCGGGAGTGAGCAGTTCTTC. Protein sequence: CAWSPRSGSEQFF.

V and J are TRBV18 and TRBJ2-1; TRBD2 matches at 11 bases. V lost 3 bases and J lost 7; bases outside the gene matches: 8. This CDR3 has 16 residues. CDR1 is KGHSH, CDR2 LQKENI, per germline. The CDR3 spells CASSPGRTSGSNEQFF. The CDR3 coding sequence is TGTGCCAGCTCACCGGGAAGAACTAGCGGGAGTAATGAGCAGTTCTTC.

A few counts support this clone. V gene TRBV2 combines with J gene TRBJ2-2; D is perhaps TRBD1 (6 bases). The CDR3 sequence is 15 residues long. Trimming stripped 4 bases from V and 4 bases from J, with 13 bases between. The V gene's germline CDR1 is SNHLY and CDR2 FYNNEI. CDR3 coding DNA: TGTGCCAGCAGTGGATTGACAGGCGGCACCGGGGAGCTGTTTTTT. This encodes CASSGLTGGTGELFF.

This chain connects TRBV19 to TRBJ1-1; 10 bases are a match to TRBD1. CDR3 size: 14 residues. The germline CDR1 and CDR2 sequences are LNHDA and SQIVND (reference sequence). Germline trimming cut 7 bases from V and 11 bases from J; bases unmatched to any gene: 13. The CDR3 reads CASTPGDRGREAFF. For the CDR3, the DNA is TGTGCCAGTACCCCAGGAGACAGGGGGCGGGAGGCTTTCTTT.

Here the CDR3 reads CASSPQGRHWETQYF. The CDR3 region has the DNA TGTGCCAGCAGCCCCCAGGGACGGCACTGGGAGACCCAGTACTTC. The chain links TRBV9 to TRBJ2-5, with D perhaps being TRBD1 or TRBD2 (5 bases each). This CDR3 spans 15 amino acids. Germline CDR1 reads SGDLS; CDR2 reads YYNGEE. Trimming took 4 bases from V and 5 from J, leaving 18 bases between them.

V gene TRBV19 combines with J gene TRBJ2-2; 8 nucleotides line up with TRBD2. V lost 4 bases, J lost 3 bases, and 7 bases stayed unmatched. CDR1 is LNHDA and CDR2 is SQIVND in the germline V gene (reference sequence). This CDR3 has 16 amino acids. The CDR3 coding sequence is TGTGCCAGTAGTACACCAGCGGGAGCTTACACCGGGGAGCTGTTTTTT. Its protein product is CASSTPAGAYTGELFF.